This paragraph reports one TCR beta chain. This entry belongs to a study of blood T cell repertoires in COVID-19. Overall study context: Collection of acute and convalescent COVID-19 samples took place in the United States, Italy and Spain. The analysed material was cDNA or gDNA that came from T cells, B-cell-depleted T cells, or PBMCs.

CDR3 length: 15 amino acids. Germline V gene sequence: CDR1 SNHLY, CDR2 FYNNEI. V lost 4 bases, J lost 5 bases, and 18 bases lay in between. Original analysis: How many nucleated cells were present was estimated from reference gene primer amplification. Generated by immunoSEQ multiplex PCR, the TCRdb table keeps only in-frame clones and is missing some. V, J and clone size reflect that table, while D and trimming were determined from the DNA. This sample yields around 130,000 clones, of which approximately 84% are seen a single time; 9.5% to 15% belongs to the top ten. The receptor was isolated from a human donor in a cohort sampled during active COVID-19. The V and J genes are TRBV2 and TRBJ2-7; a weak D match, TRBD1 (6 bases). Sequences were obtained from peripheral blood. CDR3 residues: CASSAEQGEFHEQYF. CDR3 nucleotides: TGTGCCAGCAGTGCGGAACAGGGTGAATTCCACGAGCAGTACTTC.